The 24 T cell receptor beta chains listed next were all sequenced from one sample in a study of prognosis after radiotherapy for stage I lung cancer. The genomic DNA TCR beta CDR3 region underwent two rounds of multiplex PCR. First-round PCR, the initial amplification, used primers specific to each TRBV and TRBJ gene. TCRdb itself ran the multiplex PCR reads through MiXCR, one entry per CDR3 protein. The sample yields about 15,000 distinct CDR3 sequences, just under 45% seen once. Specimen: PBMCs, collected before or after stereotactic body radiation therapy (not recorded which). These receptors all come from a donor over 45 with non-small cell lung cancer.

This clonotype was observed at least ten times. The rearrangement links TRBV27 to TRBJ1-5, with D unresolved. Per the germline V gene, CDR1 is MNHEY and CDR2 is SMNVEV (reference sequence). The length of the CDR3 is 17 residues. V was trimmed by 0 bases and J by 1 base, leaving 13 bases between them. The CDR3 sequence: CASSLSWVGLSNQPQHF. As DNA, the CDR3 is TGTGCCAGCAGTTTATCGTGGGTCGGTCTGAGCAATCAGCCCCAGCATTTT.

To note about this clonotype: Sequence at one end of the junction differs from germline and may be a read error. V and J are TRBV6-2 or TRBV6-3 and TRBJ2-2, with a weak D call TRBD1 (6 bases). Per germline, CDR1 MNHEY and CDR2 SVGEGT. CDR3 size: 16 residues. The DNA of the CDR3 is TGTGCCAGCATTGAAACAGGCAGGGGATCTACCGTGGAGCTGTTTTTT. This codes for CASIETGRGSTVELFF.

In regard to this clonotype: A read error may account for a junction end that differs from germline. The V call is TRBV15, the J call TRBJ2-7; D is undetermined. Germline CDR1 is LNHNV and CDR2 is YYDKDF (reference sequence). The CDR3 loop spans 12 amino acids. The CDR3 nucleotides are TGTGCTACCAGTACGCCCGGGTGTGGGCAGTACTTC. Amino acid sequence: CATSTPGCGQYF.

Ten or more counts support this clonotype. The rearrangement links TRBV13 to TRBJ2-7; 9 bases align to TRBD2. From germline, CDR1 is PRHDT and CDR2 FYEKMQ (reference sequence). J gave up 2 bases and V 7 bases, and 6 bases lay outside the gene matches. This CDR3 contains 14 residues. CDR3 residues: CASNPAGGPYEQYF. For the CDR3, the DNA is TGTGCCAGCAACCCTGCGGGGGGGCCCTACGAGCAGTACTTC.

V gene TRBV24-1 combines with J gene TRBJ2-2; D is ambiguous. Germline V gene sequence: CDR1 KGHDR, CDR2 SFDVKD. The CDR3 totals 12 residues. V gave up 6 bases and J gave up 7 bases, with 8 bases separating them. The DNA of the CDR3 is TGTGCCACCAGTAATCTGGGCGGGGAGCTGTTTTTT. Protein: CATSNLGGELFF.

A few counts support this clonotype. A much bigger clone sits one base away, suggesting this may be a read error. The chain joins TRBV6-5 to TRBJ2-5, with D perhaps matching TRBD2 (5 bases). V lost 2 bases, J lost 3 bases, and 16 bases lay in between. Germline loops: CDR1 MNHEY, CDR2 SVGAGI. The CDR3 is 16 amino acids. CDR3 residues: CASSYNFRSGKETQYF. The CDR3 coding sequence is TGTGCCAGCAGTTACAACTTTAGGAGCGGCAAAGAGACCCAGTACTTC.

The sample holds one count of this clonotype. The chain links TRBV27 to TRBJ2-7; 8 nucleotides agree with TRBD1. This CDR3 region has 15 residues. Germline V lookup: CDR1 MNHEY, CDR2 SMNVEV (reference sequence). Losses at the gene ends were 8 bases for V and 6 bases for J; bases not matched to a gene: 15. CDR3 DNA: TGTGCCAGCCTGTGTGTTCCAGGGGGCCCTCTCGAGCAGTACTTC. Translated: CASLCVPGGPLEQYF.

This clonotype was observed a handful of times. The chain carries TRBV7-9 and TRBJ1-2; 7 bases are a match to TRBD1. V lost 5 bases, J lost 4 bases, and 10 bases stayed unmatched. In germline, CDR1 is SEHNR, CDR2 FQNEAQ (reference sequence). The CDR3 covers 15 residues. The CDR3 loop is CASSLSTRGLYGYTF. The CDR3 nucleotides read TGTGCCAGCAGCCTTTCCACTAGGGGGCTCTATGGCTACACCTTC.

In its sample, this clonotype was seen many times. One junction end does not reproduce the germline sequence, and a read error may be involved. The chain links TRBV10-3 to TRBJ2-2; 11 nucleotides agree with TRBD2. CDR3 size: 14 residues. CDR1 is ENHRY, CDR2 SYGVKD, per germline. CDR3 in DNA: TGTGCCACCAGTAGCGGGGGGGCGTTCGGGGAGCTGTTTTTT. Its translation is CATSSGGAFGELFF.

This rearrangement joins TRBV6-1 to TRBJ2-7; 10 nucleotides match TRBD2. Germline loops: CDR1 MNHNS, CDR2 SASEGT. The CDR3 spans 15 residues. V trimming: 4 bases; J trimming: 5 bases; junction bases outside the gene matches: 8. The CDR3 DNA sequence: TGTGCCAGCAGTGGAAAGCGGGAGGGCCTAGACGAGCAGTACTTC. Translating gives CASSGKREGLDEQYF.

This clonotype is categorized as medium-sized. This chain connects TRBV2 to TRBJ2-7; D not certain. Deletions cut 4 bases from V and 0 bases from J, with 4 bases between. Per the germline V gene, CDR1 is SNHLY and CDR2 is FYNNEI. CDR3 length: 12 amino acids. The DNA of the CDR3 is TGTGCCAGCAGTGCGGGCTCCTACGAGCAGTACTTC. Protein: CASSAGSYEQYF.

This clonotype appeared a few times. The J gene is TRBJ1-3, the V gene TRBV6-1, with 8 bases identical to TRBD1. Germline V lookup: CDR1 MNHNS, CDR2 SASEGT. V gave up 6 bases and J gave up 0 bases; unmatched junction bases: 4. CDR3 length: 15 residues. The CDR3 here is CASRGQEDSGNTIYF. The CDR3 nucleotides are TGTGCCAGCAGGGGACAGGAAGACTCTGGAAACACCATATATTTT.

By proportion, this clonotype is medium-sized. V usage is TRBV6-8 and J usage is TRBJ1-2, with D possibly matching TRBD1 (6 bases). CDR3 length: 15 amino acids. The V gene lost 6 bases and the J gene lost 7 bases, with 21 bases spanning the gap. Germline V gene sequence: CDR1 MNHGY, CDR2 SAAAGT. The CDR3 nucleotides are TGTGCCAGCAGGCAGACGCTTGGGGGCGCTCGTGGCTACACCTTC. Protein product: CASRQTLGGARGYTF.

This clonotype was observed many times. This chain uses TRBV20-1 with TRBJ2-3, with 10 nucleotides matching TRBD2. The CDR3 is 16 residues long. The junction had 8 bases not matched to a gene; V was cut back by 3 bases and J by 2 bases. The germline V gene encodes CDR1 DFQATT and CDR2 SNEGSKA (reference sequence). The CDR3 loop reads CSASGSSGGATDTQYF. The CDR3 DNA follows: TGCAGTGCTAGCGGTTCCAGCGGGGGGGCCACAGATACGCAGTATTTT.

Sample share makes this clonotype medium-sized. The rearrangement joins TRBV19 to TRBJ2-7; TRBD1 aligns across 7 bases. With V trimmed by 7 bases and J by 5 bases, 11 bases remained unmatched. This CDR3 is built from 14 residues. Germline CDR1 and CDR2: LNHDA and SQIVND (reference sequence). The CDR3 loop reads CASTPGGFTNEQYF. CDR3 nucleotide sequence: TGTGCCAGTACCCCAGGGGGTTTTACCAACGAGCAGTACTTC.

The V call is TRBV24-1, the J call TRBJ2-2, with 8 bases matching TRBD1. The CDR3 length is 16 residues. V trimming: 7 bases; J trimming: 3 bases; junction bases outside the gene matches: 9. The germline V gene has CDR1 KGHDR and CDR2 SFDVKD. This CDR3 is CATRDREFGDTGELFF. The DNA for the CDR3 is TGTGCCACCAGGGACAGGGAATTCGGGGACACCGGGGAGCTGTTTTTT.

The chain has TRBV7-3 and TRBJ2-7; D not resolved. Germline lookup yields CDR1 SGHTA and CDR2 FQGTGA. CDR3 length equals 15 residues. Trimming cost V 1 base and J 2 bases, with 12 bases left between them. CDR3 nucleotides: TGTGCCAGCAGCTTAATGCCAGCGCGTACCTACGAGCAGTACTTC. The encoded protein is CASSLMPARTYEQYF.

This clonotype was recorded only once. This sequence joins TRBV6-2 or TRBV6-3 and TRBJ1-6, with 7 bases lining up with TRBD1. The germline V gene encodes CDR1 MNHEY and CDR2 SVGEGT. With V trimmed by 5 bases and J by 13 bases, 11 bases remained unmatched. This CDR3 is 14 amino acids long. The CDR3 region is CASSAEQGPGPLHF. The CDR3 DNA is TGTGCCAGCAGTGCTGAACAGGGGCCTGGCCCCCTCCACTTT.

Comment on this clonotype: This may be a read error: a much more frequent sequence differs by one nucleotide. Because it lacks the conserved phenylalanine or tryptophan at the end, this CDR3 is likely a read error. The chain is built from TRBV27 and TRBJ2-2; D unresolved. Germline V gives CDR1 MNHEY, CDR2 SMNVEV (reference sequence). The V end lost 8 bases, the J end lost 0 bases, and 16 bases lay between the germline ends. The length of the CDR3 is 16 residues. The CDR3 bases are TGTGCCAGCCTCCTGGGTTGTGGCACGAACACCGGGGAGCTGTTTCTT. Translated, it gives CASLLGCGTNTGELFL.

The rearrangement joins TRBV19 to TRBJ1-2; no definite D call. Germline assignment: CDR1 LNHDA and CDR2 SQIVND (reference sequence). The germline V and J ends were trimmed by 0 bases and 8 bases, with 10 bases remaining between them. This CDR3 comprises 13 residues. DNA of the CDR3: TGTGCCAGTAGTATAGACCCGTCTAGAGGCTACACCTTC. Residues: CASSIDPSRGYTF.

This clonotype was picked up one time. CDR3 coding DNA: TGCGCCAGCAGCTTGGGACAGTGTAACTATGGCTACACCTTC. It specifies CASSLGQCNYGYTF. The V and J genes are TRBV5-1 and TRBJ1-2; tentatively, D is TRBD1 (5 bases). Germline loops: CDR1 SGHRS, CDR2 YFSETQ. Trimming took 0 bases from V and 1 from J, leaving 7 bases between them. This CDR3 is built from 14 residues. Supplemented by reference TRBV5-1 and TRBJ1-2, the full variable domain reads KAGVTQTPRYLIKTRGQQVTLSCSPISGHRSVSWYQQTPGQGLQFLFEYFSETQRNKGNFPGRFSGRQFSNSRSEMNVSTLELGDSALYLCASSLGQCNYGYTFGSGTRLTVV.

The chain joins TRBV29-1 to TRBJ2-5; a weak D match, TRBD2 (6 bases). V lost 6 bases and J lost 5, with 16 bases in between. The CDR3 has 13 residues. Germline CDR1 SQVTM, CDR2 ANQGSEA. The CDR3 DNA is TGCAGCGTCACGGACCCGGGGAGGGAGACCCAGTACTTC. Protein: CSVTDPGRETQYF.

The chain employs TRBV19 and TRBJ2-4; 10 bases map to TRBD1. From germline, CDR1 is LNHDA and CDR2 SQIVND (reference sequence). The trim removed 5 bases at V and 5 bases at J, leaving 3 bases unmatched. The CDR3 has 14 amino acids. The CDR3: CASSWGTGENIQYF. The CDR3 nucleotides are TGTGCCAGTAGTTGGGGGACAGGGGAAAACATTCAGTACTTC. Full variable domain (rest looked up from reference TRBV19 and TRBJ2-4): DGGITQSPKYLFRKEGQNVTLSCEQNLNHDAMYWYRQDPGQGLRLIYYSQIVNDFQKGDIAEGYSVSREKKESFPLTVTSAQKNPTAFYLCASSWGTGENIQYFGAGTRLSVL.

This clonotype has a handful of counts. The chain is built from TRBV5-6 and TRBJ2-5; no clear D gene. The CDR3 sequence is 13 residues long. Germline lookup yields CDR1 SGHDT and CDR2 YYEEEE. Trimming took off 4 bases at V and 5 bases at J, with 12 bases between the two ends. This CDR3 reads CASSPHMGETQYF. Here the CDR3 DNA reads TGTGCCAGCAGCCCACATATGGGGGAGACCCAGTACTTC.